This TCR beta chain was recorded in a study of shared clonotypes between healthy human individuals. CDR3 length: 16 amino acids. The junction had 10 bases not matched to a gene; V was cut back by 4 bases and J by 3 bases. CDR1 is SGHKS, CDR2 YYEKEE, per germline (reference sequence). The repertoire was sequenced with immunoSEQ multiplex PCR; TCRdb's copy has only in-frame clones and lacks some. The sample lists approximately 1.4 million clones, about 98% occurring once. Sequenced: naive CD4+ T cells sorted from blood. Subset specified: CD45RA+ positively selected. The chain has TRBV5-5 and TRBJ2-7; TRBD1 agrees at 10 bases. This receptor was identified in a man aged 25-40 years in good health. The CDR3 here is CASSPTGQGTYYEQYF. For the CDR3, the DNA is TGTGCCAGCAGCCCAACGGGACAGGGGACATACTACGAGCAGTACTTC.